Here is one TCR beta chain with its context. Its antigen is undetermined. The data were taken from a study of T cells in Graves' hyperthyroidism and ophthalmopathy. Overall study findings and caveats: Blood samples included most of the expanded thyroid clonotypes exceeding 0.001.

Exclusion of a patient resulted from uncontrolled infection, other autoimmune disease, pregnancy or lactation. Each diagnosis was grounded in clinical symptoms, serum thyroxine and TRAb, thyroid ultrasound, and orbital computed tomography. The PBMCs were taken from under 12 ml of fresh peripheral blood. The germline V gene encodes CDR1 LNHDA and CDR2 SQIVND (reference sequence). This CDR3 is built from 16 residues. V lost 9 bases, J lost 2 bases, and 22 bases lay in between. Amplification targeted TCR beta CDR3 regions from RNA transcripts. HTBI primers drove first-round RT-PCR of the TCR CDR3. TCRdb called the multiplex PCR reads again in MiXCR, with one record for every CDR3 protein. The table lists under 250,000 distinct CDR3 sequences, approximately 16% of them singletons, with roughly 49% in the top ten.

This TCR was sampled from a woman in her fifties or sixties with Graves' hyperthyroidism. This chain connects TRBV19 to TRBJ1-2, with D possibly being TRBD1 (6 bases). Sequenced: blood. CDR3 sequence (DNA): TGTGCCAGCTCACAACGGGGGGGCGCCAAGAACTATGGCTACACCTTC. Amino acid sequence: CASSQRGGAKNYGYTF.